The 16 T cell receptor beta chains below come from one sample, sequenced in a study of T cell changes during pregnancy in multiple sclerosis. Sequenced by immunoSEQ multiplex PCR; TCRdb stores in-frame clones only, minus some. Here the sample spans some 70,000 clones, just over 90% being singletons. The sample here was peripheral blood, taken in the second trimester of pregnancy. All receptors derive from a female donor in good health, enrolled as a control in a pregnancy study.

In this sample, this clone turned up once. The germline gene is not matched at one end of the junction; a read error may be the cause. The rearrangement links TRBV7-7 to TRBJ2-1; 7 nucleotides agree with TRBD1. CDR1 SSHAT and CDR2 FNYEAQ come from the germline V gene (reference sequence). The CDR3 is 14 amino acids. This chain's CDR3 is CASSPGQTYNEQFF. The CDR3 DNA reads TGTGCTAGCAGCCCGGGACAGACCTACAATGAGCAGTTCTTC.

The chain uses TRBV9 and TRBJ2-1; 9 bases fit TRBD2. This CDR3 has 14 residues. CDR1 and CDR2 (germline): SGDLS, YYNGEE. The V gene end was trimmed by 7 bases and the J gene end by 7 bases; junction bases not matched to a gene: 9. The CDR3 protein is CASGAGGPRNEQFF. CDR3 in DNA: TGTGCCAGCGGTGCGGGGGGGCCGCGGAATGAGCAGTTCTTC.

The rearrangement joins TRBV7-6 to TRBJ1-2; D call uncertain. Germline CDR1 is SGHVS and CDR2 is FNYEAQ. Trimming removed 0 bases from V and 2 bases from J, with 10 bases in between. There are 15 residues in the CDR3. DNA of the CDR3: TGTGCCAGCAGCTTAGCTGGCGGAGAAAACTATGGCTACACCTTC. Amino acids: CASSLAGGENYGYTF.

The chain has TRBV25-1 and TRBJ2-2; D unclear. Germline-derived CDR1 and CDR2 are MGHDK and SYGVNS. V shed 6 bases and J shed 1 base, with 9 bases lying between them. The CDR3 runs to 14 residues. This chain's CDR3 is CASSAHRNTGELFF. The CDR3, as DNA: TGTGCCAGCAGCGCACACCGGAACACCGGGGAGCTGTTTTTT.

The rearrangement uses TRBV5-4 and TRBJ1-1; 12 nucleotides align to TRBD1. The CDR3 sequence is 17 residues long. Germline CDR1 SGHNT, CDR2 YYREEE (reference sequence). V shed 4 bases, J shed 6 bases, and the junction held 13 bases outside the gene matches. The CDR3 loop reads CASSGTGTGGNVAEAFF. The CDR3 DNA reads TGTGCCAGCAGCGGGACCGGGACAGGGGGCAACGTTGCTGAAGCTTTCTTT.

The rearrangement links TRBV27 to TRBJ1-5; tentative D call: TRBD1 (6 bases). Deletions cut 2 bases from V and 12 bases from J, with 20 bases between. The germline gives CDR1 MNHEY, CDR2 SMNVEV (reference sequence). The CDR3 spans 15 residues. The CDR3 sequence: CASSLNGWGPGDQHF. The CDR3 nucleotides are TGTGCCAGCAGTTTAAACGGATGGGGACCAGGGGACCAGCATTTT.

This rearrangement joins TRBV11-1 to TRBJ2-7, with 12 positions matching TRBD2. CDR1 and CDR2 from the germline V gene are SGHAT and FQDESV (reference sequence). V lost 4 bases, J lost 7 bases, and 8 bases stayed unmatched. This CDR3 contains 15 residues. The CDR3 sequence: CASSSPGLAGREQYF. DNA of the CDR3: TGTGCCAGCAGCTCCCCGGGACTAGCGGGTCGGGAGCAGTACTTC.

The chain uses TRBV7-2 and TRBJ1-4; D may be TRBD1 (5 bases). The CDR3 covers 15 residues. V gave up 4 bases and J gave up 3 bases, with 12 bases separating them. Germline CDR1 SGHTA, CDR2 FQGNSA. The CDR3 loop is CASSSQGGPNEKLFF. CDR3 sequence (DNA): TGTGCCAGCAGCTCCCAGGGAGGGCCTAATGAAAAACTGTTTTTT.

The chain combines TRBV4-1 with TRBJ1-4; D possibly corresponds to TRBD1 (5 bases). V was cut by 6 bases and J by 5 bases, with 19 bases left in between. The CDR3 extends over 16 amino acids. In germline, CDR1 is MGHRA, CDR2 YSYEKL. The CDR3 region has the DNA TGCGCCAGCAGTCGAATTTCCGGGACTGAAAATGAAAAACTGTTTTTT. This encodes CASSRISGTENEKLFF.

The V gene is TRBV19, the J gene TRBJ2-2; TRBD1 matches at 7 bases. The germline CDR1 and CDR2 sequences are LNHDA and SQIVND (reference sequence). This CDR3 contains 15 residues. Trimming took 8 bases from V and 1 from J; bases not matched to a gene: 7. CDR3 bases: TGTGCCAGTCGCCCCCGGGACAGGAACACCGGGGAGCTGTTTTTT. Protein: CASRPRDRNTGELFF.

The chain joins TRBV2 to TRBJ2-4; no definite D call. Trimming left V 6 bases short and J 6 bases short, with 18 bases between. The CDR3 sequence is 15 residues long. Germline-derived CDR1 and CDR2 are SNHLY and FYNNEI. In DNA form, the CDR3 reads TGTGCCAGCAGGACCCCCTCCTCGCCTAGAAACATTCAGTACTTC. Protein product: CASRTPSSPRNIQYF. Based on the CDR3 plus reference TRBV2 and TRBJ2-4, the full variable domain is EPEVTQTPSHQVTQMGQEVILRCVPISNHLYFYWYRQILGQKVEFLVSFYNNEISEKSEIFDDQFSVERPDGSNFTLKIRSTKLEDSAMYFCASRTPSSPRNIQYFGAGTRLSVL.

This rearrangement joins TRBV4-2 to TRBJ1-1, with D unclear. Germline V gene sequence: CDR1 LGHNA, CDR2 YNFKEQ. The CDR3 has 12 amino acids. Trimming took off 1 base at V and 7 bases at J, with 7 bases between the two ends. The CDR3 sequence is CASSQGRGEAFF. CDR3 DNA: TGTGCCAGCAGCCAAGGTAGAGGTGAAGCTTTCTTT.

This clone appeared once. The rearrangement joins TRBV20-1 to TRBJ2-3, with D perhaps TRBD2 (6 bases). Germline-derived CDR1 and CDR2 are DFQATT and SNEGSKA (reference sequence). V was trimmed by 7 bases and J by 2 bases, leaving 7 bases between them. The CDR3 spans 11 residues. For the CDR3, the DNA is TGCAGTGGGGGGGACACAGATACGCAGTATTTT. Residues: CSGGDTDTQYF.

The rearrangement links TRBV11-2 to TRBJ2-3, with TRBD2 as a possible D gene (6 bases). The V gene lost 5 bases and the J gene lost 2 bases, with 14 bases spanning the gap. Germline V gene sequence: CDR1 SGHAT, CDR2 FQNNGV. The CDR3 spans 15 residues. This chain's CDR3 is CASSPFAGHTDTQYF. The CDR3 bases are TGTGCCAGCAGCCCTTTTGCGGGGCACACAGATACGCAGTATTTT. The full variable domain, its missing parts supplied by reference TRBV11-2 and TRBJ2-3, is EAGVAQSPRYKIIEKRQSVAFWCNPISGHATLYWYQQILGQGPKLLIQFQNNGVVDDSQLPKDRFSAERLKGVDSTLKIQPAKLEDSAVYLCASSPFAGHTDTQYFGPGTRLTVL.

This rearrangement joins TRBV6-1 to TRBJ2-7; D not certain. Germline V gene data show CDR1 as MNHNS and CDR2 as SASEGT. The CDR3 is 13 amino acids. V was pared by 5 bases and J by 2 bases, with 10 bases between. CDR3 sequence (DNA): TGTGCCAGCAGTAAAGGAACAGCCTACGAGCAGTACTTC. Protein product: CASSKGTAYEQYF.

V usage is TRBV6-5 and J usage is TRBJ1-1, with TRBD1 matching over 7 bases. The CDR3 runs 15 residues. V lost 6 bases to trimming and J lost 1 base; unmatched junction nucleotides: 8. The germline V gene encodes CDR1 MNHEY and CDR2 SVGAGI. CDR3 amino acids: CASSRQGPKNTEAFF. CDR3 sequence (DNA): TGTGCCAGCAGCCGACAGGGACCCAAGAACACTGAAGCTTTCTTT.